This T cell receptor (beta chain) was retrieved from a study of blood T cell repertoires in COVID-19. The CDR3 spans 18 residues. Trimming removed 2 bases at V and 1 base at J, with 19 bases between. Germline values: CDR1 KGHDR, CDR2 SFDVKD. Assay used: immunoSEQ multiplex PCR; TCRdb lists only in-frame clones, some missing. The sample lists 150,000 to 200,000 clones, around 90% seen once, with around 2.3% in the top ten. The rearrangement joins TRBV24-1 to TRBJ1-2; D possibly corresponds to TRBD1 (5 bases). The material sequenced was PBMCs or T cells enriched from blood (not recorded which). The origin of this receptor is a woman aged 30 to 39 who had recovered from COVID-19. The DNA of the CDR3 is TGTGCCACCAGTGATTCCCCCGGGGGAGGCAGCAGTAACTATGGCTACACCTTC. Its translation is CATSDSPGGGSSNYGYTF.